This entry features one T cell receptor beta chain sequence. This sample is drawn from a study of T cells after yellow fever vaccination. Germline V lookup: CDR1 LNHNV, CDR2 YYDKDF (reference sequence). V lost 5 bases and J 9 bases, leaving 17 bases between the germline ends. The CDR3 runs to 13 residues. TCRdb independently ran MiXCR on the 5' RACE reads; one entry per CDR3 protein. The profile shows 600,000 to 750,000 distinct CDR3 sequences, around an eighth of them singletons. Sequenced material: PBMCs, taken on the day of the yellow fever booster vaccination. The clonotype originates from a man aged 30-40 years who received the YFV17D yellow fever vaccine. J is TRBJ2-7 and V is TRBV15; D call uncertain. The CDR3, as DNA: TGTGCCACCAGCCAGACACGGTCTTGGGGGCAGTACTTC. It is translated as CATSQTRSWGQYF.